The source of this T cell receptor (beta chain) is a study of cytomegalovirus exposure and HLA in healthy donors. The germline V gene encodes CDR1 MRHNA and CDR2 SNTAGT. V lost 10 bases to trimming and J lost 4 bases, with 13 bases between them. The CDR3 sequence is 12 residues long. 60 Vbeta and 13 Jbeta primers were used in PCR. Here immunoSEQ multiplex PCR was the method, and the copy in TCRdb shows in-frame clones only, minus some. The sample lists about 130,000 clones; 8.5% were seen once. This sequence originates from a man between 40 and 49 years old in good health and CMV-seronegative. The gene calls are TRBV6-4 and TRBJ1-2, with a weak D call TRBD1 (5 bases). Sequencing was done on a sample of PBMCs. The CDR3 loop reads CATRQSPYGYTF. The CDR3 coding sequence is TGTGCCACTAGACAGAGTCCCTATGGCTACACCTTC.